Reported below is one T cell receptor beta chain. The record originates from a study of blood T cell repertoires in COVID-19. The V and J ends lost 3 bases and 3 bases, in that order; junction bases with no gene match: 7. The germline gives CDR1 MNHEY, CDR2 SVGEGT. The CDR3 runs 16 residues. Seattle cases were enrolled at active infection and followed longitudinally. This table comes from immunoSEQ multiplex PCR, and its TCRdb copy is limited to in-frame clones, with some not included. The table shows 75,000 to 90,000 clones, with under 80% occurring only once. The material sequenced was peripheral blood. This receptor was obtained from a man aged 55 to 70 with COVID-19, enrolled during active disease. This chain links TRBV6-2 or TRBV6-3 with TRBJ2-1; 8 nucleotides line up with TRBD2. The CDR3 sequence is CASSYGILAGYNEQFF. In nucleotides, the CDR3 is TGTGCCAGCAGTTATGGAATTCTAGCGGGCTACAATGAGCAGTTCTTC.